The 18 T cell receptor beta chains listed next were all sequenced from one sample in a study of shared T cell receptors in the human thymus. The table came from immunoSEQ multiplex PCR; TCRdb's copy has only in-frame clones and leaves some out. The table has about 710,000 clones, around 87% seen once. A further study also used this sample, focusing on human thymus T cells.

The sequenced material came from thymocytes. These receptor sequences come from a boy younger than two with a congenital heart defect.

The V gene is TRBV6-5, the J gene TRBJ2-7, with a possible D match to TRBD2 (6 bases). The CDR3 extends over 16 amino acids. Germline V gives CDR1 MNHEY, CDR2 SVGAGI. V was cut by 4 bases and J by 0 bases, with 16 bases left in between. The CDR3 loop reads CASSSLGGAASYEQYF. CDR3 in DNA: TGTGCCAGCAGTTCCCTCGGAGGGGCGGCCTCCTACGAGCAGTACTTC.

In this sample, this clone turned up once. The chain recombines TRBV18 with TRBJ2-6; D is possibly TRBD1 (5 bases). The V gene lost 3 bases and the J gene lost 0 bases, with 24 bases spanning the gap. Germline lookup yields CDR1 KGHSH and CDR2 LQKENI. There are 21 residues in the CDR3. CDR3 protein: CASSPGAGPYPLSSGANVLTF. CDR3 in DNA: TGTGCCAGCTCACCTGGGGCAGGGCCTTACCCCCTTTCCTCTGGGGCCAACGTCCTGACTTTC.

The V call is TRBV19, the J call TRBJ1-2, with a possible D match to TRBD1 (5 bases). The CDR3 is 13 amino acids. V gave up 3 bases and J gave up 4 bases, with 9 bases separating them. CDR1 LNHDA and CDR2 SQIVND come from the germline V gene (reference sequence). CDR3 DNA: TGTGCCAGTAGTATGGGGCAGGCCTATGGCTACACCTTC. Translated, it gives CASSMGQAYGYTF.

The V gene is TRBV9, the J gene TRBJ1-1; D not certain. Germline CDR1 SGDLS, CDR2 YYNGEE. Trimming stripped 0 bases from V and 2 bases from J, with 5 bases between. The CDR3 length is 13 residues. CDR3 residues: CASSVDRNTEAFF. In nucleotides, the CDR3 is TGTGCCAGCAGCGTAGACAGAAACACTGAAGCTTTCTTT.

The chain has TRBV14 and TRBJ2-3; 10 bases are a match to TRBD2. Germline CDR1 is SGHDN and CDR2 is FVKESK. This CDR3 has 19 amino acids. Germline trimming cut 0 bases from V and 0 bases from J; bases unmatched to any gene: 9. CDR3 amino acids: CASSQEGQREGLSTDTQYF. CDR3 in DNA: TGTGCCAGCAGCCAAGAGGGCCAGCGGGAGGGCTTAAGCACAGATACGCAGTATTTT.

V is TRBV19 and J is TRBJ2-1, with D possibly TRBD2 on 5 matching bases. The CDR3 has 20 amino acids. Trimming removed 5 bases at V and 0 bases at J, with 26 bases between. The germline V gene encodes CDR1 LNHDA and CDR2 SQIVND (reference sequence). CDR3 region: CASSSRGSSGRPSSYNEQFF. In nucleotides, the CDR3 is TGTGCCAGTAGTTCCCGGGGTAGTTCAGGAAGGCCGAGCTCCTACAATGAGCAGTTCTTC.

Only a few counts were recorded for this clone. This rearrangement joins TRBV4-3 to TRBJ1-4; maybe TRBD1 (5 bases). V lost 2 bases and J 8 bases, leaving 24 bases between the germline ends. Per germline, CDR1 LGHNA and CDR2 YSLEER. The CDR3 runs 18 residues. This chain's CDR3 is CASSQTKHDSHQGEKLFF. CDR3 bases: TGCGCCAGCAGCCAAACAAAACACGACAGTCACCAAGGAGAAAAACTGTTTTTT.

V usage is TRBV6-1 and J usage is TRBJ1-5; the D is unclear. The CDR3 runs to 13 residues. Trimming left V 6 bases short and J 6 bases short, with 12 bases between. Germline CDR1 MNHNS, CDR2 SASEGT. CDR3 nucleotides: TGTGCCAGCAGGCAGGTCTTCGGTCAGCCCCAGCATTTT. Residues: CASRQVFGQPQHF.

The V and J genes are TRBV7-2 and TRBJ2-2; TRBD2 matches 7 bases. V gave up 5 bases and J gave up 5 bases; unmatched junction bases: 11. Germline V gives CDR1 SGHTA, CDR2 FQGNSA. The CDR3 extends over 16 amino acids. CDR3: CASSIRGRGETGELFF. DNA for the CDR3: TGTGCCAGCAGCATTCGGGGTCGGGGGGAAACCGGGGAGCTGTTTTTT.

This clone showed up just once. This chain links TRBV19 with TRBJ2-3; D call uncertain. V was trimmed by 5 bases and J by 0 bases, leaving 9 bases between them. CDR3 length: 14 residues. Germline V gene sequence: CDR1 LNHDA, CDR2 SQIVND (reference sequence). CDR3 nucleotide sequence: TGTGCCAGTAGTGGCTCCATAAGCACAGATACGCAGTATTTT. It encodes CASSGSISTDTQYF.

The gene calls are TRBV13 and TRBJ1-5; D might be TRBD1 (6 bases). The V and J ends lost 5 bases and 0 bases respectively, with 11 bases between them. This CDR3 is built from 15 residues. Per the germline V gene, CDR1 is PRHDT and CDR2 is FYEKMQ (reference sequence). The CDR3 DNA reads TGTGCCAGCAGCAGGCAGGGGAGTAGCAATCAGCCCCAGCATTTT. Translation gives CASSRQGSSNQPQHF.

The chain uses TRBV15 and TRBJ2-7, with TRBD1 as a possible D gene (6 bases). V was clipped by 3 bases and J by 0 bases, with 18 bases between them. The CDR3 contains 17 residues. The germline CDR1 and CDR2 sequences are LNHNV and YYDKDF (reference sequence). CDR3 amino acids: CATSRPPGHPFSYEQYF. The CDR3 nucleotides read TGTGCCACCAGCAGGCCTCCGGGACACCCTTTCTCCTACGAGCAGTACTTC.

This chain's CDR3 is CASSQDGRGGPEQYF. The CDR3 DNA follows: TGCGCCAGCAGCCAAGATGGGCGGGGGGGCCCCGAGCAGTACTTC. The rearrangement uses TRBV4-1 and TRBJ2-7; the match to TRBD2 covers 9 bases. The CDR3 sequence is 15 residues long. The ends lost 0 bases at V and 6 bases at J; junction bases unmatched: 6. Germline CDR1 MGHRA, CDR2 YSYEKL.

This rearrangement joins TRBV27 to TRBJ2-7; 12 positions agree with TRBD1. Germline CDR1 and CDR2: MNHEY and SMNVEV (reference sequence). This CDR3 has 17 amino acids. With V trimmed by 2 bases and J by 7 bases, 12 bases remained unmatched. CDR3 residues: CASSLIQPGQGAQEQYF. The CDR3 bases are TGTGCCAGCAGTTTAATCCAACCGGGACAGGGGGCACAAGAGCAGTACTTC.

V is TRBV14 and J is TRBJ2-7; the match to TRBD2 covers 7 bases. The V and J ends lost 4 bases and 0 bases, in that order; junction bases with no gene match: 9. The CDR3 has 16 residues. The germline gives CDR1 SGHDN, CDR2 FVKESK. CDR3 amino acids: CASSRGRGRSSYEQYF. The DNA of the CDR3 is TGTGCCAGCAGCCGGGGGAGGGGAAGAAGCTCCTACGAGCAGTACTTC.

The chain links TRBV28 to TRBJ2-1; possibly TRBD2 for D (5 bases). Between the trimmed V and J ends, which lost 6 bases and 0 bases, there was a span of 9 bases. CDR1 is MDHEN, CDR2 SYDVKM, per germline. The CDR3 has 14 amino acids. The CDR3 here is CASRKTNSYNEQFF. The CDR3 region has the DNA TGTGCCAGCAGAAAGACTAACTCCTACAATGAGCAGTTCTTC.

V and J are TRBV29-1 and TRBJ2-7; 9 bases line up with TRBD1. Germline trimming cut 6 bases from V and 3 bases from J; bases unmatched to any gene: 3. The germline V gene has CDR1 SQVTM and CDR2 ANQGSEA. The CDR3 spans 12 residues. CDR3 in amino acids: CSVGTGIYEQYF. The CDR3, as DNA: TGCAGCGTGGGGACAGGGATCTACGAGCAGTACTTC.

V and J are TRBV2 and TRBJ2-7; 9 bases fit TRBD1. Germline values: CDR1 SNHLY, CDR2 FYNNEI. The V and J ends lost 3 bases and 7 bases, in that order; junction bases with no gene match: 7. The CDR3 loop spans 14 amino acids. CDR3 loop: CASSDHRGQEEQYF. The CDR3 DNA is TGTGCCAGCAGTGACCACAGGGGGCAGGAGGAGCAGTACTTC.